This passage covers 12 T cell receptor beta chains from one sample sequenced in a study of blood T cell repertoires in COVID-19. The protocol was immunoSEQ multiplex PCR, while the TCRdb copy is restricted to in-frame clones and leaves out a portion. The sample holds 120,000 to 150,000 clones, 80% to 90% seen once. Sequences were obtained from peripheral blood. These receptor sequences come from a woman of 80 years or more with acute or convalescent COVID-19.

This clone was seen a single time. This rearrangement joins TRBV4-3 to TRBJ2-3; D gene uncertain. The CDR3 spans 17 residues. CDR1 LGHNA and CDR2 YSLEER come from the germline V gene. V dropped 4 bases and J dropped 1 base, with 18 bases sitting between them. CDR3 DNA: TGCGCCAGCAGCCCTGAGCCTGGCGGAGTCGGCACAGATACGCAGTATTTT. Translation gives CASSPEPGGVGTDTQYF.

This rearrangement joins TRBV28 to TRBJ1-2; D remains unclear. Germline V gene data show CDR1 as MDHEN and CDR2 as SYDVKM. Trimming took 6 bases from V and 4 from J, leaving 12 bases between them. There are 13 residues in the CDR3. DNA for the CDR3: TGTGCCAGCAGCCTAGACCCTTCCTATGGCTACACCTTC. Translation: CASSLDPSYGYTF.

V is TRBV2 and J is TRBJ1-1, with 9 bases aligning to TRBD1. The V gene end was trimmed by 6 bases and the J gene end by 11 bases; junction bases not matched to a gene: 10. The V gene's germline CDR1 is SNHLY and CDR2 FYNNEI. This CDR3 has 13 residues. The CDR3 spells CASSRTGGAGAFF. The CDR3 nucleotides are TGTGCCAGCAGCAGAACAGGGGGCGCGGGGGCTTTCTTT. The variable domain in full, completed from reference TRBV2 and TRBJ1-1, reads EPEVTQTPSHQVTQMGQEVILRCVPISNHLYFYWYRQILGQKVEFLVSFYNNEISEKSEIFDDQFSVERPDGSNFTLKIRSTKLEDSAMYFCASSRTGGAGAFFGQGTRLTVV.

This clone came up a few times. The rearrangement links TRBV6-5 to TRBJ2-3, with D possibly TRBD2 on 7 matching bases. The CDR3 sequence is 14 residues long. V lost 5 bases and J 4 bases, leaving 13 bases between the germline ends. Germline V gene lookup returns CDR1 MNHEY and CDR2 SVGAGI. Here the CDR3 reads CASSISGGPDTQYF. In DNA form, the CDR3 reads TGTGCCAGCAGTATCTCGGGGGGCCCAGATACGCAGTATTTT.

The CDR3 sequence: CASSYSLLSNQPQHF. For the CDR3, the DNA is TGTGCCAGCAGTTACTCTCTTCTTAGCAATCAGCCCCAGCATTTT. V usage is TRBV6-2 or TRBV6-3 and J usage is TRBJ1-5, with D uncertain. From germline, CDR1 is MNHEY and CDR2 SVGEGT. This CDR3 has 15 amino acids. The V and J ends lost 0 bases and 0 bases respectively, with 6 bases between them.

This chain links TRBV11-2 with TRBJ2-7; 15 nucleotides agree with TRBD2. V was clipped by 5 bases and J by 4 bases; unmatched bases: 9. The CDR3 length is 17 residues. From germline, CDR1 is SGHAT and CDR2 FQNNGV. The CDR3, as DNA: TGTGCCAGCAGCCCCCCGGGACTAGCGGGGGGTGGATACGAGCAGTACTTC. Translating it yields CASSPPGLAGGGYEQYF. The complete variable domain, with remaining parts taken from reference TRBV11-2 and TRBJ2-7, reads EAGVAQSPRYKIIEKRQSVAFWCNPISGHATLYWYQQILGQGPKLLIQFQNNGVVDDSQLPKDRFSAERLKGVDSTLKIQPAKLEDSAVYLCASSPPGLAGGGYEQYFGPGTRLTVT.

J is TRBJ1-2 and V is TRBV5-6; maybe TRBD1 (6 bases). Deletions cut 0 bases from V and 2 bases from J, with 14 bases between. Germline-derived CDR1 and CDR2 are SGHDT and YYEEEE. The CDR3 has 16 amino acids. The CDR3 coding sequence is TGTGCCAGCAGCTTGGAACAGGGATACTACAACTATGGCTACACCTTC. It specifies CASSLEQGYYNYGYTF.

The J gene is TRBJ2-7, the V gene TRBV7-3; 8 bases agree with TRBD1. This CDR3 is built from 13 residues. CDR1 is SGHTA and CDR2 is FQGTGA in the germline V gene. The trim removed 5 bases at V and 3 bases at J, leaving 3 bases unmatched. CDR3 in amino acids: CASSIGQGYEQYF. The CDR3 nucleotides are TGTGCCAGCAGCATTGGACAGGGCTACGAGCAGTACTTC.

The chain is built from TRBV20-1 and TRBJ1-2; 7 nucleotides align to TRBD1. CDR1 is DFQATT, CDR2 SNEGSKA, per germline (reference sequence). Trimming removed 3 bases from V and 7 bases from J; junction bases left unmatched: 5. The CDR3 is made up of 12 amino acids. CDR3 DNA sequence: TGCAGTGCTAGTACAGGGGATGGTGGCTACACCTTC. Its translation: CSASTGDGGYTF.

The V gene is TRBV5-1, the J gene TRBJ2-5; a weak D match, TRBD1 (6 bases). CDR1 and CDR2 from the germline V gene are SGHRS and YFSETQ. V shed 3 bases and J shed 2 bases, with 17 bases lying between them. The CDR3 extends over 16 amino acids. As DNA, the CDR3 is TGCGCCAGCAGCTCCGTGAGGACAGACTCTCAAGAGACCCAGTACTTC. Its translation: CASSSVRTDSQETQYF. Full variable domain (missing parts from reference TRBV5-1 and TRBJ2-5): KAGVTQTPRYLIKTRGQQVTLSCSPISGHRSVSWYQQTPGQGLQFLFEYFSETQRNKGNFPGRFSGRQFSNSRSEMNVSTLELGDSALYLCASSSVRTDSQETQYFGPGTRLLVL.

The CDR3 spells CASSTSPNTEAFF. Written as DNA, the CDR3 is TGTGCCAGCAGTACTAGTCCTAACACTGAAGCTTTCTTT. The chain uses TRBV2 and TRBJ1-1; unclear D gene. This CDR3 region has 13 residues. Germline CDR1 SNHLY, CDR2 FYNNEI. The V end lost 5 bases, the J end lost 2 bases, and 9 bases lay between the germline ends.

The chain couples TRBV7-8 to TRBJ1-2; D gene uncertain. This CDR3 spans 14 amino acids. Trimming took off 1 base at V and 1 base at J, with 7 bases between the two ends. CDR1 SGHVS and CDR2 FQNEAQ come from the germline V gene. In nucleotides, the CDR3 is TGTGCCAGCAGCTTAGAAGCCGGTAACTATGGCTACACCTTC. It specifies CASSLEAGNYGYTF. The entire variable domain, with the rest obtained from reference TRBV7-8 and TRBJ1-2, is as follows: GAGVSQSPRYKVAKRGQDVALRCDPISGHVSLFWYQQALGQGPEFLTYFQNEAQLDKSGLPSDRFFAERPEGSVSTLKIQRTQQEDSAVYLCASSLEAGNYGYTFGSGTRLTVV.